This is a list of T cell receptor beta chains from one sample in a study of T cells in Graves' hyperthyroidism and ophthalmopathy. TCRdb used MiXCR to reprocess the multiplex PCR reads, holding one entry per CDR3 protein. The sample contains approximately 330,000 distinct CDR3 sequences, about 18% of which appear only once. Sequencing used blood. The receptor set was obtained from a woman between 45 and 65 years old with Graves' hyperthyroidism. Both conserved end residues are part of each CDR3. Some rows mark clone size as missing; the rest say once, few, many or name a class of expanded clone.

v_call,j_call,clone_size,cdr3_aa
TRBV6-1,TRBJ1-1,-,CASGAGKLWDTEAFF
TRBV2,TRBJ1-3,few,CASSEDRYSGNTIYF
TRBV7-9,TRBJ2-4,-,CASSYLTGDKNIQYF
TRBV6-5,TRBJ1-1,few,CASSYFAGTGNTEAFF
TRBV12-3/TRBV12-4,TRBJ1-5,-,CASSSLGQPYSNQPQHF
TRBV7-9,TRBJ2-3,many,CASGGGSTDTQYF
TRBV2,TRBJ1-3,many,CASSEPGAGARGNTIYF
TRBV20-1,TRBJ1-1,many,CSAQPGPTTEAFF
TRBV12-5,TRBJ1-1,many,CASGLVLSTEAFF
TRBV19,TRBJ1-2,few,CASSIPWTGYGYTF
TRBV4-1,TRBJ1-1,-,CASSQTSGGRAFF
TRBV4-2,TRBJ2-1,-,CASSQETLAGGHPNEQFF
TRBV2,TRBJ2-5,many,CATGLVETQYF
TRBV6-1,TRBJ2-1,many,CASSRTGPYNEQFF
TRBV30,TRBJ2-3,-,CAWSPGLGSTDTQYF
TRBV7-9,TRBJ2-5,-,CASSKDSQETQYF
TRBV10-3,TRBJ2-2,-,CAISESEGTNTGELFF
TRBV7-3,TRBJ2-2,few,CASSLGQTGELFF
TRBV5-4,TRBJ1-2,-,CASSLTLGESGYTF
TRBV11-2,TRBJ1-6,few,CASSFANNDRNYNSPLHF
TRBV7-8,TRBJ2-3,many,CASSLFPGPDTQYF
TRBV7-8,TRBJ2-2,-,CASSPPTSGKNTGELFF
TRBV18,TRBJ1-1,many,CASSPGTGPPLGTEAFF
TRBV11-2,TRBJ2-1,many,CASSLVQPVNEQFF
TRBV5-6,TRBJ2-2,-,CASSLGGLTGELFF
TRBV7-9,TRBJ2-7,few,CASRPELASEQYF
TRBV19,TRBJ1-1,few,CASSSDSRLTEAFF
TRBV11-2,TRBJ1-5,many,CASSTQGDQPQHF
TRBV4-1,TRBJ2-3,-,CASSSRLAKTDTQYF
TRBV20-1,TRBJ2-1,few,CSASGIRIYNEQFF
TRBV2,TRBJ2-7,many,CASSEGQPEQYF
TRBV12-3/TRBV12-4,TRBJ2-3,-,CASSFRDYTQYF
TRBV6-1,TRBJ1-6,few,CASSPRRLNSPLHF
TRBV27,TRBJ2-7,-,CASSFPGQGTYEQYF
TRBV25-1,TRBJ1-5,few,CASSETRDDSNQPQHF
TRBV12-3/TRBV12-4,TRBJ2-1,-,CAIARGKVDEQFF
TRBV28,TRBJ1-1,many,CASSFFDRNTEAFF
TRBV12-3/TRBV12-4,TRBJ2-1,few,CATGTSGLTSYNEQFF
TRBV2,TRBJ2-6,few,CASTNGAGANVLTF
TRBV20-1,TRBJ2-3,many,CSTLGGNTQYF
TRBV6-2/TRBV6-3,TRBJ2-1,once,CASIPGLAGGPGFF
TRBV6-1,TRBJ1-2,-,CASRGQGASTF
TRBV19,TRBJ2-7,-,CASREQGAYEQYF
TRBV28,TRBJ1-5,many,CASRPGGSSNQPQHF
TRBV18,TRBJ2-7,many,CASSTERWSYEQYF
TRBV19,TRBJ1-4,-,CASSMGQGSEKLFF
TRBV5-1,TRBJ2-1,-,CASSFNSGLRGYNEQFF
TRBV5-1,TRBJ2-5,many,CASSLEGVKTQYF
TRBV20-1,TRBJ2-7,-,CSATDRVVTEQYF
TRBV7-8,TRBJ2-1,-,CASSFDYGNEQFF
TRBV7-8,TRBJ1-6,few,CASTKATYNSPLHF
TRBV27,TRBJ2-7,many,CASSMNRDGSYEQYF
TRBV6-1,TRBJ1-5,many,CASLQGWSNQPQHF